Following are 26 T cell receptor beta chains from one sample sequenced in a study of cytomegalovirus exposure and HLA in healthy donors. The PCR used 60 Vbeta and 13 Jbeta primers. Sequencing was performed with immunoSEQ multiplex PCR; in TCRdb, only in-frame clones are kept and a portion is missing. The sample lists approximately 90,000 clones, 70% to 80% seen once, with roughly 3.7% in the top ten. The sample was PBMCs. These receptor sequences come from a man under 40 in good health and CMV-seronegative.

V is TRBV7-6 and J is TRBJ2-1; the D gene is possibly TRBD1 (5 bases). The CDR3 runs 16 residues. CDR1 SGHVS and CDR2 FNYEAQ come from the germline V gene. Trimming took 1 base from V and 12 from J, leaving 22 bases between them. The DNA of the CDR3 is TGTGCCAGCAGCTTAGGCGGCGCAGGGTCGTTGTTGGTGCAGTTCTTC. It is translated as CASSLGGAGSLLVQFF.

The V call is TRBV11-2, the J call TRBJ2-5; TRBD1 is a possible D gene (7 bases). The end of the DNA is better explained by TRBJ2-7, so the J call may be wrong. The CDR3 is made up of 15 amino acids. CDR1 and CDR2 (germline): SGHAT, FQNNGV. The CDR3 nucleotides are TGTGCCAGCAGCCTCTCAGGGGGGTCTTCCTACGAGCAGTACTTC. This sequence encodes CASSLSGGSSYEQYF.

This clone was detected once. The CDR3 DNA reads as TGTGCCTGGAGTGGAGGTGTTGCGGCTTTCTTT. It specifies CAWSGGVAAFF. The chain has TRBV30 and TRBJ1-1; D is unresolved. With 1 base removed from V and 11 bases from J, the gap between germline ends came to 11 bases. The length of the CDR3 is 11 residues. The germline V gene encodes CDR1 GTSNPN and CDR2 SVGIG (reference sequence).

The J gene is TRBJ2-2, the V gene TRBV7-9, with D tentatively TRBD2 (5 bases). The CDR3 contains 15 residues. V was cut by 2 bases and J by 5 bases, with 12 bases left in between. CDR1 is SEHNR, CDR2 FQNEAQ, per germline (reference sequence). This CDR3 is CASSLLTTGTGELFF. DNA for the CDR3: TGTGCCAGCAGCTTACTGACAACGGGGACCGGGGAGCTGTTTTTT.

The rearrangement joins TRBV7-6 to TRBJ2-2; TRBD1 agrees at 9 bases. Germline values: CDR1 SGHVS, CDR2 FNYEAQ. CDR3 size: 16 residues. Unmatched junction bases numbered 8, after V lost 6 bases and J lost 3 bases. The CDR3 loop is CASSLYRDRDTGELFF. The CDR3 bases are TGTGCCAGCAGTCTATACCGGGACAGGGACACCGGGGAGCTGTTTTTT.

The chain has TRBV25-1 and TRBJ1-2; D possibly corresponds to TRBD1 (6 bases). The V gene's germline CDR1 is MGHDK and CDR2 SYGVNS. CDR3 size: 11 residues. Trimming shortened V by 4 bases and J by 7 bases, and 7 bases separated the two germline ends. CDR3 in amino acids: CASSAGVGYTF. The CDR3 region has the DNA TGTGCCAGCAGTGCAGGGGTTGGCTACACCTTC.

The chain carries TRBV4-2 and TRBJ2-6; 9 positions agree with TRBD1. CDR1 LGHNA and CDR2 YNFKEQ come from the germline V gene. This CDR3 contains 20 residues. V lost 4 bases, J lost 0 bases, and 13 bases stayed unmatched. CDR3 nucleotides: TGTGCCAGCAGCCCCAGAGAAGAGGGACAGGGAGGCTCTGGGGCCAACGTCCTGACTTTC. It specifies CASSPREEGQGGSGANVLTF.

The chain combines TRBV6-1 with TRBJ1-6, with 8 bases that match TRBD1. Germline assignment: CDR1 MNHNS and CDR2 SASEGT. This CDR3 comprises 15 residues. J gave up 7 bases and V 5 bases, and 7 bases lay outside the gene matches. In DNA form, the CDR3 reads TGTGCCAGCAGTAAAGAGCAGGGGGCGAATTCACCCCTCCACTTT. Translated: CASSKEQGANSPLHF.

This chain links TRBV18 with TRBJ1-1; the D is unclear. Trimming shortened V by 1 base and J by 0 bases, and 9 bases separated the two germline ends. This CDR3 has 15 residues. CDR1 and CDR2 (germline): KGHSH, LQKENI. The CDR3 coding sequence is TGTGCCAGCTCACCACAATTTGAGGTGAACACTGAAGCTTTCTTT. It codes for CASSPQFEVNTEAFF.

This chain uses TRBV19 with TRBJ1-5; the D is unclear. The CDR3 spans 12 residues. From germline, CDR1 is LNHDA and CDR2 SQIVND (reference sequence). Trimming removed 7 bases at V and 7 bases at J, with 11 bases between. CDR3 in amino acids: CASTTPGQPQHF. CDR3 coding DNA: TGTGCCAGTACTACTCCAGGACAGCCCCAGCATTTT.

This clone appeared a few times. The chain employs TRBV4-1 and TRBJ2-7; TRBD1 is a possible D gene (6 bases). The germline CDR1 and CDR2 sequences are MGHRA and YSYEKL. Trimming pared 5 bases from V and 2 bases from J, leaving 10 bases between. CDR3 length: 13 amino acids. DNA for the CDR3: TGCGCCAGCAGCTGGGACAAGGCCTACGAGCAGTACTTC. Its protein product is CASSWDKAYEQYF.

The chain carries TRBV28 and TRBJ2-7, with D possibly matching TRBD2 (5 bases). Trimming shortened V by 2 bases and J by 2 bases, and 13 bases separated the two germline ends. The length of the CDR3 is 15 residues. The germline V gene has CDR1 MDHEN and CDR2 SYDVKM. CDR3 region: CASSLGGRKAYEQYF. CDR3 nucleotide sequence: TGTGCCAGCAGTTTAGGAGGACGGAAGGCCTACGAGCAGTACTTC.

The CDR3 spells CASSHTGGNQPQHF. The CDR3 nucleotides read TGTGCCAGCAGCCACACAGGGGGCAATCAGCCCCAGCATTTT. The chain has TRBV7-9 and TRBJ1-5; TRBD1 matches 7 bases. V dropped 5 bases and J dropped 2; count of bases not matched to a gene: 3. This CDR3 has 14 amino acids. Germline V gene lookup returns CDR1 SEHNR and CDR2 FQNEAQ (reference sequence).

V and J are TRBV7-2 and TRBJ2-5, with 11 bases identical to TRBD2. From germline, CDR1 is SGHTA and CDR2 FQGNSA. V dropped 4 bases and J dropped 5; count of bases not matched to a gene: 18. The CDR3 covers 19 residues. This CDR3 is CASSSRPGLAGGQRETQYF. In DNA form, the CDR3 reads TGTGCCAGCAGCTCACGCCCCGGGTTAGCGGGGGGGCAACGGGAGACCCAGTACTTC.

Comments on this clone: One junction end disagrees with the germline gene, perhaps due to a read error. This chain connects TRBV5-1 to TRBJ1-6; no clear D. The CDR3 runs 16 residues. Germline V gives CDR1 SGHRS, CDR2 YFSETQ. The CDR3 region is CASSLVARRDNSPLHF. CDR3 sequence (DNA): TGCGCCAGCAGTTTGGTCGCCAGGAGGGATAATTCACCCCTCCACTTT.

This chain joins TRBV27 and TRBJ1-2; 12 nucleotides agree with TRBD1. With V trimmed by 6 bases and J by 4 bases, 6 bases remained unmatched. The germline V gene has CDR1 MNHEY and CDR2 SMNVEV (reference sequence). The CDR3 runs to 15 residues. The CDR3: CASSPQGQGAYGYTF. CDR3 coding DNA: TGTGCCAGCAGCCCTCAGGGACAGGGGGCCTATGGCTACACCTTC.

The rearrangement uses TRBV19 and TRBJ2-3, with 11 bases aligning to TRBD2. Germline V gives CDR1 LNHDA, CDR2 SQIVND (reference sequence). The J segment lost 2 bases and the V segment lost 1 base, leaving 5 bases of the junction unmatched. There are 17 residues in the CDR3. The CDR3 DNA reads TGTGCCAGTAGTATAGCTCATAGCGGGAGGGCCACAGATACGCAGTATTTT. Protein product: CASSIAHSGRATDTQYF.

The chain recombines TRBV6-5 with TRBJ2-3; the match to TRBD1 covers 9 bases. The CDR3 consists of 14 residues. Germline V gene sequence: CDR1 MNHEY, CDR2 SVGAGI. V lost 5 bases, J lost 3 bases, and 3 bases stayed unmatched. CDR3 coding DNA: TGTGCCAGCAGTGCCGGGACAGGGACAGATACGCAGTATTTT. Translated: CASSAGTGTDTQYF.

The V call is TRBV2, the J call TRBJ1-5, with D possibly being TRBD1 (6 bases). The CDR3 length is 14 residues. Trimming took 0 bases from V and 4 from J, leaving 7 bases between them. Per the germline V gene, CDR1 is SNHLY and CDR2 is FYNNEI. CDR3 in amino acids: CASSEAGGNQPQHF. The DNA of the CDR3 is TGTGCCAGCAGTGAAGCAGGGGGTAATCAGCCCCAGCATTTT. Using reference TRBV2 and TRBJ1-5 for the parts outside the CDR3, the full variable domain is EPEVTQTPSHQVTQMGQEVILRCVPISNHLYFYWYRQILGQKVEFLVSFYNNEISEKSEIFDDQFSVERPDGSNFTLKIRSTKLEDSAMYFCASSEAGGNQPQHFGDGTRLSIL.

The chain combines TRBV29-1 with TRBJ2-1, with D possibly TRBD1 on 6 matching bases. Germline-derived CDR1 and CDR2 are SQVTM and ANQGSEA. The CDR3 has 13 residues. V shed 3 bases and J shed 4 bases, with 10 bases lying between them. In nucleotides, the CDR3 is TGCAGCGTTGAGGGGGCGGGTTACAATGAGCAGTTCTTC. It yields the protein CSVEGAGYNEQFF.

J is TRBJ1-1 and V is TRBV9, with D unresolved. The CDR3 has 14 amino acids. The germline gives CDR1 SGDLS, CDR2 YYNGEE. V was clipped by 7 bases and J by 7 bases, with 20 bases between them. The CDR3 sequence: CASRARSPVYEAFF. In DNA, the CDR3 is TGTGCCAGCCGCGCGAGGAGTCCCGTCTATGAAGCTTTCTTT.

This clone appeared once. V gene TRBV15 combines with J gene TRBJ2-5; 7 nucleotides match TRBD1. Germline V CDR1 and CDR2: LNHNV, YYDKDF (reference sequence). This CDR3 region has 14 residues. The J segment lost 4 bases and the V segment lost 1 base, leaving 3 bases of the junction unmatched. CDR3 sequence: CATSRGQGGETQYF. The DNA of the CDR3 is TGTGCCACCAGCAGAGGACAGGGTGGAGAGACCCAGTACTTC. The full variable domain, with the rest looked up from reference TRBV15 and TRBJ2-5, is DAMVIQNPRYQVTQFGKPVTLSCSQTLNHNVMYWYQQKSSQAPKLLFHYYDKDFNNEADTPDNFQSRRPNTSFCFLDIRSPGLGDTAMYLCATSRGQGGETQYFGPGTRLLVL.

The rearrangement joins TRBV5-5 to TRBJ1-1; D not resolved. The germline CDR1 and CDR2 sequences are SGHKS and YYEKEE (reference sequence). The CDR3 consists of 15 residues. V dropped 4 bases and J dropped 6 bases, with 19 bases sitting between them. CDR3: CASSPRFPEAAEAFF. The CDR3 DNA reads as TGTGCCAGCAGCCCACGCTTTCCAGAGGCGGCTGAAGCTTTCTTT.

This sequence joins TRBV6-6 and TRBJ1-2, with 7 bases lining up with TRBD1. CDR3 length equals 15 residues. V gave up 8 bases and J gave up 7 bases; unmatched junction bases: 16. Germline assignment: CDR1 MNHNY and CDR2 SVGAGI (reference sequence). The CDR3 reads CASRPRAGGLGGYTF. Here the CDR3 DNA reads TGTGCCAGCCGACCCCGCGCAGGGGGGTTGGGTGGCTACACCTTC.

Written as DNA, the CDR3 is TGTGCCAGCAGTCCCCCTGGTAGGGACATTGAGCTTCACGGGCAGTTCTTC. This gives the protein CASSPPGRDIELHGQFF. The chain carries TRBV28 and TRBJ2-1; TRBD1 might be the D (6 bases). CDR1 is MDHEN and CDR2 is SYDVKM in the germline V gene. This CDR3 contains 17 residues. The V gene lost 5 bases and the J gene lost 12 bases, with 29 bases spanning the gap.

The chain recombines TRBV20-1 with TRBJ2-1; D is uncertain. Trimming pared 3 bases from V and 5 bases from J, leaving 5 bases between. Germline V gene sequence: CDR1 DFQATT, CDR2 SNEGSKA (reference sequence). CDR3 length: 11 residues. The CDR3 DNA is TGCAGTGCTAGGCCTAACAATGAGCAGTTCTTC. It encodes CSARPNNEQFF.